This T cell receptor (beta chain) was identified in a study of prognosis after radiotherapy for stage I lung cancer. The study amplified the TCR beta CDR3 region from genomic DNA. This amplification was carried out by two rounds of multiplex PCR. The authors ran first-round PCR with primers specific to each TRBV and TRBJ gene. TCRdb independently ran MiXCR on the multiplex PCR reads; one entry per CDR3 protein. This sample has some 20,000 distinct CDR3 sequences, with less than 70% found just once. V was pared by 8 bases and J by 4 bases, with 13 bases between. There are 13 residues in the CDR3. CDR1 SNHLY and CDR2 FYNNEI come from the germline V gene.

Sequenced here: PBMCs, sampled before or after stereotactic body radiation therapy (not recorded which). This TCR was recovered from a donor over 45 with non-small cell lung cancer. The rearrangement uses TRBV2 and TRBJ2-3, with D unclear. CDR3 region: CASRLTVADTQYF. The CDR3 DNA is TGTGCCAGCCGACTTACCGTCGCAGATACGCAGTATTTT.